The 27 T cell receptor beta chains listed next were all sequenced from one sample in a study of CXCR3-negative and CXCR3-positive naive CD8 T cells. Whole-study results and caveats: Relative to CXCR3-negative naive cells, CXCR3-positive naive cells had more hydrophobic TRB CDR3s.

Libraries of TRB cDNA were made by 5' RACE and carried UMIs. One entry per CDR3 protein, without DNA, is what TCRdb gives after re-calling the 5' RACE reads. Here the sample table reports about 90,000 distinct CDR3 sequences. Their target antigens are unknown. Sequencing was carried out using naive CXCR3+ CD8+ T cells from blood. Subset here: CD45RO-CCR7+CD27+CD95- naive CD8+ T cells expressing CXCR3 (TNR3+). The origin of the receptors is a human donor in good health. Some clones in this sample may be carry-over from other donors' samples.

The chain is built from TRBV6-2 or TRBV6-3 and TRBJ2-6; TCRdb outputs TRBD1, but without DNA this stays unchecked. The V gene's germline CDR1 is MNHEY and CDR2 SVGEGT. The CDR3 is 16 amino acids. The CDR3 spells CATRRDENSGANVLTF.

V gene TRBV29-1 combines with J gene TRBJ2-7; as DNA is missing, the TRBD1 call by TCRdb cannot be tested. The germline V gene has CDR1 SQVTM and CDR2 ANQGSEA. The CDR3 contains 13 residues. CDR3 residues: CSGRDRETYEQYF.

The CDR3 spells CASSLIGDPSYEQYF. V gene TRBV28 combines with J gene TRBJ2-7; TCRdb's assignment of TRBD1 cannot be checked, as there is no DNA. The CDR3 sequence is 15 residues long. Germline CDR1 and CDR2: MDHEN and SYDVKM.

The chain uses TRBV12-3 or TRBV12-4 and TRBJ2-2. The CDR3 runs 13 residues. CDR3 residues: CASSSVGSGELFF.

This chain links TRBV7-2 with TRBJ1-4; without DNA, the TCRdb call of TRBD1 cannot be checked. CDR1 is SGHTA and CDR2 is FQGNSA in the germline V gene. This CDR3 is built from 14 residues. The chain's CDR3 is CASSGTGGRGKLFF.

The chain uses TRBV4-1 and TRBJ2-7. Germline assignment: CDR1 MGHRA and CDR2 YSYEKL. This CDR3 spans 16 amino acids. The CDR3 sequence: CASSQEVIGSAYEQYF.

The chain is built from TRBV5-6 and TRBJ2-1; with no DNA, the TCRdb D assignment of TRBD2 cannot be verified. The CDR3 has 16 residues. Germline CDR1 SGHDT, CDR2 YYEEEE. CDR3: CASEEYSGRVNNEQFF. The whole variable domain, filled in from reference TRBV5-6 and TRBJ2-1, reads DAGVTQSPTHLIKTRGQQVTLRCSPKSGHDTVSWYQQALGQGPQFIFQYYEEEERQRGNFPDRFSGHQFPNYSSELNVNALLLGDSALYLCASEEYSGRVNNEQFFGPGTRLTVL.

The rearrangement uses TRBV6-5 and TRBJ1-1. There are 11 residues in the CDR3. The germline CDR1 and CDR2 sequences are MNHEY and SVGAGI. The CDR3 loop reads CASSWDSEAFF.

This chain links TRBV15 with TRBJ2-1; TCRdb's assignment of TRBD2 cannot be checked, as there is no DNA. The CDR3 runs to 19 residues. Germline-derived CDR1 and CDR2 are LNHNV and YYDKDF (reference sequence). CDR3: CATSREPPLPGSSYNEQFF.

CDR3 sequence reads: CASSAQDVRNEQFF. This rearrangement joins TRBV7-9 to TRBJ2-1; TCRdb outputs TRBD1, but without DNA this stays unchecked. Per germline, CDR1 SEHNR and CDR2 FQNEAQ (reference sequence). The CDR3 covers 14 residues.

J is TRBJ1-1 and V is TRBV7-6; the TCRdb call, TRBD1, lacks DNA for checking. CDR3 length: 12 residues. Germline loops: CDR1 SGHVS, CDR2 FNYEAQ. CDR3 amino acids: CASTDGGTEAFF.

This CDR3 reads CASSFLNPYNEQFF. The rearrangement links TRBV12-3 or TRBV12-4 to TRBJ2-1. CDR3 size: 14 residues.

The V gene is TRBV5-1, the J gene TRBJ2-1; TCRdb gives TRBD2 as the D gene, but with no DNA this cannot be confirmed. Germline-derived CDR1 and CDR2 are SGHRS and YFSETQ. This CDR3 has 16 residues. CDR3 region: CASSLGRGRINNEQFF.

V is TRBV7-8 and J is TRBJ2-7; checking the TCRdb D call of TRBD1 is not possible without DNA. From germline, CDR1 is SGHVS and CDR2 FQNEAQ. The CDR3 contains 15 residues. CDR3 sequence reads: CASSLSRTGSYEQYF.

V is TRBV5-1 and J is TRBJ2-7; TCRdb outputs TRBD1, but without DNA this stays unchecked. From germline, CDR1 is SGHRS and CDR2 YFSETQ. The CDR3 runs 15 residues. The CDR3 loop reads CASSLPPGEGPEQYF.

The CDR3 loop is CASSSGQEAFF. The chain has TRBV3-1 and TRBJ1-1; TCRdb outputs TRBD1, but without DNA this stays unchecked. The CDR3 length is 11 residues. Looked up from germline, CDR1 is LGHDT and CDR2 is YNNKEL (reference sequence).

The chain couples TRBV20-1 to TRBJ2-7; TCRdb reports TRBD2, a call that lacks DNA to check it against. CDR3 length: 14 amino acids. From germline, CDR1 is DFQATT and CDR2 SNEGSKA (reference sequence). The chain's CDR3 is CSARGEDILYEQYF.

The CDR3 loop is CASSPTSGVLTDTQYF. The chain recombines TRBV28 with TRBJ2-3; TCRdb proposes TRBD2, but this gene call is untestable without DNA. Germline assignment: CDR1 MDHEN and CDR2 SYDVKM. The length of the CDR3 is 16 residues.

The chain is built from TRBV2 and TRBJ1-4. From germline, CDR1 is SNHLY and CDR2 FYNNEI. The CDR3 extends over 11 amino acids. The CDR3: CASSLTGGLFF.

The chain recombines TRBV27 with TRBJ1-5; TCRdb's D gene call, TRBD1, goes unchecked for lack of DNA. This CDR3 comprises 13 residues. Looked up from germline, CDR1 is MNHEY and CDR2 is SMNVEV (reference sequence). The CDR3 sequence is CASSPGTNQPQHF.

The V call is TRBV29-1, the J call TRBJ2-7; with no DNA, the TCRdb D assignment of TRBD2 cannot be verified. The germline CDR1 and CDR2 sequences are SQVTM and ANQGSEA. The CDR3 contains 11 residues. CDR3 residues: CSVEDGSEQYF.

The chain recombines TRBV6-2 or TRBV6-3 with TRBJ2-7; the D gene TCRdb calls, TRBD1, cannot be checked with no DNA. Germline CDR1 and CDR2: MNHEY and SVGEGT. This CDR3 is 14 amino acids long. The CDR3 here is CASSYSTGGYEQYF.

V is TRBV18 and J is TRBJ2-1; TCRdb selects TRBD2, and the lack of DNA leaves this call unchecked. CDR3 size: 17 residues. Germline CDR1 reads KGHSH; CDR2 reads LQKENI. CDR3 sequence: CASSPNDRTDLPNEQFF. Variable domain in full (rest from reference TRBV18 and TRBJ2-1): NAGVMQNPRHLVRRRGQEARLRCSPMKGHSHVYWYRQLPEEGLKFMVYLQKENIIDESGMPKERFSAEFPKEGPSILRIQQVVRGDSAAYFCASSPNDRTDLPNEQFFGPGTRLTVL.

The chain carries TRBV6-5 and TRBJ2-3; no DNA is available, so the TRBD1 call from TCRdb remains unchecked. The CDR3 contains 16 residues. CDR1 is MNHEY, CDR2 SVGAGI, per germline. The CDR3 here is CASSYSPGAFTDTQYF.

The chain couples TRBV15 to TRBJ1-5; the D gene TCRdb calls, TRBD1, cannot be checked with no DNA. This CDR3 comprises 13 residues. Germline lookup yields CDR1 LNHNV and CDR2 YYDKDF (reference sequence). CDR3 sequence: CATSGGVSQPQHF.

V and J are TRBV6-1 and TRBJ2-3; TCRdb proposes TRBD2, but this gene call is untestable without DNA. Germline CDR1 reads MNHNS; CDR2 reads SASEGT. The CDR3 length is 15 residues. CDR3 protein: CASSEAAGGPDTQYF.

The rearrangement uses TRBV9 and TRBJ2-7; lacking DNA, the TRBD2 call made by TCRdb goes unchecked. The CDR3 consists of 15 residues. Germline V CDR1 and CDR2: SGDLS, YYNGEE. CDR3 residues: CASSAEGISTDEQYF.